This TCR beta chain was identified in a study of T cells expressing NK-cell markers. TCRdb reworked the 5' RACE reads into one entry per CDR3 protein, no DNA. The data show about 460,000 distinct CDR3 sequences, and the top ten clones hold approximately 1.4%. The CDR3 totals 13 residues. Regarding the study as a whole: Of CD8+ T cells, 1.0-7.0% belonged to dominant NKG2C+ clonotypes in five to seven donors. It was still unclear whether expanded NKG2C+ T cell clones were HCMV specific.

In regard to this clonotype: Antigen specificity is unknown.

The origin of this receptor is a woman aged 50 to 65 in good health. Sample: blood T cells: a sorted CD56 or NKG2C T cell subset, CD4+ or CD8+ T cells, or bulk PBMC T cells (not recorded which). The chain joins TRBV12-3 or TRBV12-4 to TRBJ1-1. CDR3 sequence reads: CASSLGASAWAFF.